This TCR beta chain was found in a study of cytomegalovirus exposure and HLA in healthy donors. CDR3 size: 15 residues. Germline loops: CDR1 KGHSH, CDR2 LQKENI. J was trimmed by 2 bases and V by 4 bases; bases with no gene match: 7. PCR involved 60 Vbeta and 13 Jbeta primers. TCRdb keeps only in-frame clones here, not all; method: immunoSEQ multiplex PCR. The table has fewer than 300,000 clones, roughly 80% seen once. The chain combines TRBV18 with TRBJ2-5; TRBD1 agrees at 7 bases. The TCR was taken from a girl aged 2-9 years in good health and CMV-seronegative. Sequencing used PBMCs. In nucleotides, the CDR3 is TGTGCCAGCTCACGGTATGGACAGGCTCAAGAGACCCAGTACTTC. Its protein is CASSRYGQAQETQYF.